This paragraph reports one T cell receptor (beta chain). This sample was taken from a study of blood T cells in healthy people across ages. A second roughly 7 to 11 cycle PCR used barcoded and J-beta primers. Each of the cDNA molecules was tagged by a template-switch adaptor with 12 random nucleotides. TCRdb recomputed calls from the 5' RACE reads with MiXCR, one row per CDR3 protein. The sample has around 710,000 distinct CDR3 sequences, roughly 43% seen once. Staff drew 9 to 10 milliliters of peripheral blood from each donor. The J segment lost 5 bases and the V segment lost 5 bases, leaving 13 bases of the junction unmatched. The CDR3 has 15 amino acids. Germline V gene lookup returns CDR1 SGHRS and CDR2 YFSETQ.

Sample: blood. The rearrangement joins TRBV5-1 to TRBJ2-7; 7 bases map to TRBD1. The receptor's source is an older woman in good health. The DNA for the CDR3 is TGCGCCAGCAGTCATACAGGGGTACATTCCGACGAGCAGTACTTC. Its protein product is CASSHTGVHSDEQYF.